This entry is about one T cell receptor (beta chain). What it binds is not known. This sample is part of a study of post-analysis software for immune sequencing data. Study-level results: Comparison of patients with controls showed about 5 TRBV segments more frequent in patients, TRBV5-6, TRBV5-1 and TRBV20-1 among them. Compared against controls, patients with multiple sclerosis displayed significantly lower normalized Chao1 diversity.

The CDR3 consists of 16 residues. The germline gives CDR1 LNHNV, CDR2 YYDKDF (reference sequence). Trimming removed 3 bases from V and 6 bases from J; junction bases left unmatched: 7. Carried by the TCR beta cDNA libraries were unique molecular identifiers. A single record per CDR3 protein comes from TCRdb applying MiXCR to the PCR reads. Of roughly 540,000 distinct CDR3 sequences listed, 34% are singletons. This sequence originates from a girl under 18 with multiple sclerosis. Sequencing was carried out using blood. This rearrangement joins TRBV15 to TRBJ2-3, with TRBD2 identical over 12 bases. Here the CDR3 reads CATSSLAGGPRDTQYF. The CDR3 DNA reads TGTGCCACCAGCAGTCTAGCGGGGGGGCCGAGGGATACGCAGTATTTT.